These T cell receptor beta chains were read from a single sample in a study of shared clonotypes between healthy human individuals. Some clones are missing from TCRdb's copy, which holds only in-frame ones; the method was immunoSEQ multiplex PCR. The table records under 1 million clones, about 97% of them present only once. The sample consisted of naive CD8+ T cells sorted from blood. These receptors were taken from a man aged 25-40 years in good health. CDR3s include the opening cysteine and the closing phenylalanine or tryptophan. Each record gives: D gene, J gene, CDR3 length, clone size, V gene, CDR3 protein, CDR3 DNA. The D gene is left open where the match is weak. Some rows mark clone size as missing; the rest say once, few, many or name a class of expanded clone.

D: NA; J: TRBJ2-3; length: 13; size: NA; V: TRBV15; CDR3: CATSKYRADTQYF; DNA: TGTGCCACCAGCAAGTATAGGGCAGATACGCAGTATTTT
D: TRBD1; J: TRBJ2-1; length: 13; size: once; V: TRBV29-1; CDR3: CSVGPTGGTEQFF; DNA: TGCAGCGTTGGGCCCACAGGGGGAACTGAGCAGTTCTTC
D: TRBD2; J: TRBJ2-3; length: 21; size: NA; V: TRBV5-1; CDR3: CASSLRASGSPRRSSTDTQYF; DNA: TGCGCCAGCAGCTTGCGGGCTAGCGGGAGCCCCAGAAGATCTAGCACAGATACGCAGTATTTT
D: NA; J: TRBJ1-2; length: 13; size: NA; V: TRBV2; CDR3: CASSEGGPYGYTF; DNA: TGTGCCAGCAGTGAAGGGGGTCCCTATGGCTACACCTTC
D: NA; J: TRBJ1-4; length: 15; size: NA; V: TRBV13; CDR3: CASRDGQRSNEKLFF; DNA: TGTGCCAGCAGGGACGGACAGAGGTCTAATGAAAAACTGTTTTTT
D: NA; J: TRBJ1-1; length: 13; size: NA; V: TRBV28; CDR3: CASTDRLNTEAFF; DNA: TGTGCCAGCACAGACAGGCTGAACACTGAAGCTTTCTTT
D: NA; J: TRBJ2-5; length: 14; size: NA; V: TRBV11-2; CDR3: CASSPPGDQETQYF; DNA: TGTGCCAGCAGTCCCCCAGGGGACCAAGAGACCCAGTACTTC
D: TRBD2; J: TRBJ2-1; length: 15; size: NA; V: TRBV19; CDR3: CASRKTSGRANEQFF; DNA: TGTGCCAGTAGGAAGACTAGCGGGAGGGCCAATGAGCAGTTCTTC
D: TRBD1; J: TRBJ1-5; length: 18; size: NA; V: TRBV6-1; CDR3: CASSDEGQGPYSNQPQHF; DNA: TGTGCCAGCAGTGATGAAGGACAGGGGCCATATAGCAATCAGCCCCAGCATTTT
D: TRBD1; J: TRBJ1-1; length: 15; size: NA; V: TRBV7-8; CDR3: CASSWDRGRNTEAFF; DNA: TGTGCCAGCAGCTGGGACAGGGGGCGGAACACTGAAGCTTTCTTT
D: TRBD1; J: TRBJ1-5; length: 16; size: NA; V: TRBV10-3; CDR3: CAISESEQGRNQPQHF; DNA: TGTGCCATCAGTGAGTCCGAACAGGGGCGCAATCAGCCCCAGCATTTT
D: TRBD1; J: TRBJ1-2; length: 14; size: NA; V: TRBV27; CDR3: CASSRPGQGWGYTF; DNA: TGTGCCAGCAGTCGTCCGGGACAGGGCTGGGGCTACACCTTC
D: NA; J: TRBJ2-1; length: 16; size: NA; V: TRBV27; CDR3: CASSPLLGTAYNEQFF; DNA: TGTGCCAGCAGTCCCCTTTTGGGGACTGCCTACAATGAGCAGTTCTTC
D: NA; J: TRBJ1-2; length: 13; size: NA; V: TRBV10-2; CDR3: CASSERLGDGYTF; DNA: TGCGCCAGCAGTGAGAGGTTGGGGGATGGCTACACCTTC
D: TRBD2; J: TRBJ2-1; length: 15; size: NA; V: TRBV28; CDR3: CASSPEPGGHNEQFF; DNA: TGTGCCAGCAGTCCCGAGCCGGGAGGCCACAATGAGCAGTTCTTC
D: TRBD2; J: TRBJ2-1; length: 18; size: NA; V: TRBV7-9; CDR3: CASTGDRTGTSGTNEQFF; DNA: TGTGCCAGCACCGGGGACAGGACCGGGACTAGCGGGACCAATGAGCAGTTCTTC
D: NA; J: TRBJ2-7; length: 16; size: NA; V: TRBV11-2; CDR3: CASSSPAGQHSYEQYF; DNA: TGTGCCAGCAGCTCCCCCGCGGGACAGCACTCCTACGAGCAGTACTTC
D: NA; J: TRBJ1-5; length: 16; size: once; V: TRBV4-1; CDR3: CASSQILRDRNQPQHF; DNA: TGCGCCAGCAGCCAAATTCTCCGGGATCGCAATCAGCCCCAGCATTTT
D: TRBD2; J: TRBJ2-1; length: 16; size: NA; V: TRBV4-1; CDR3: CASSQEAGGSYNEQFF; DNA: TGCGCCAGCAGCCAAGAGGCGGGAGGCTCCTACAATGAGCAGTTCTTC
D: NA; J: TRBJ1-2; length: 11; size: NA; V: TRBV6-5; CDR3: CASSYKGGYTF; DNA: TGTGCCAGCAGTTACAAGGGCGGCTACACCTTC
D: TRBD1; J: TRBJ1-5; length: 15; size: NA; V: TRBV13; CDR3: CASSFSLAGGEPQHF; DNA: TGTGCCAGCAGCTTTAGTTTGGCAGGGGGCGAGCCCCAGCATTTT
D: NA; J: TRBJ1-1; length: 16; size: NA; V: TRBV7-2; CDR3: CASSLRGPVPETEAFF; DNA: TGTGCCAGCAGCTTAAGGGGACCAGTTCCCGAGACTGAAGCTTTCTTT
D: TRBD2; J: TRBJ2-7; length: 13; size: once; V: TRBV28; CDR3: CASSFRLADEQYF; DNA: TGTGCCAGCAGTTTTAGACTAGCGGACGAGCAGTACTTC
D: NA; J: TRBJ1-1; length: 12; size: NA; V: TRBV11-2; CDR3: CASSPGGTEAFF; DNA: TGTGCCAGCAGCCCCGGGGGAACTGAAGCTTTCTTT
D: NA; J: TRBJ2-1; length: 17; size: NA; V: TRBV7-8; CDR3: CASSKSRQDSSYNEQFF; DNA: TGTGCCAGCAGCAAAAGCAGGCAGGACAGCTCCTACAATGAGCAGTTCTTC
D: TRBD1; J: TRBJ1-5; length: 14; size: NA; V: TRBV6-1; CDR3: CASWTGGSNQPQHF; DNA: TGTGCCAGCTGGACAGGGGGCAGCAATCAGCCCCAGCATTTT
D: NA; J: TRBJ1-4; length: 19; size: NA; V: TRBV15; CDR3: CATSRDRLRIITTNEKLFF; DNA: TGTGCCACCAGCAGAGACAGGCTCCGAATTATTACAACTAATGAAAAACTGTTTTTT
D: NA; J: TRBJ2-3; length: 13; size: NA; V: TRBV7-9; CDR3: CASQNINTDTQYF; DNA: TGTGCCAGTCAGAACATTAACACAGATACGCAGTATTTT
D: NA; J: TRBJ2-7; length: 16; size: NA; V: TRBV4-1; CDR3: CASSPQRAGSSYEQYF; DNA: TGCGCCAGCAGCCCCCAAAGGGCGGGGTCCTCCTACGAGCAGTACTTC
D: NA; J: TRBJ2-7; length: 15; size: NA; V: TRBV7-9; CDR3: CASTSDRGKRYEQYF; DNA: TGTGCCAGCACCTCCGACCGCGGGAAGAGGTACGAGCAGTACTTC
D: TRBD1; J: TRBJ1-5; length: 14; size: NA; V: TRBV19; CDR3: CASSIWTGDGAQHF; DNA: TGTGCCAGTAGTATATGGACAGGAGATGGGGCCCAGCATTTT
D: NA; J: TRBJ2-1; length: 15; size: NA; V: TRBV7-2; CDR3: CASTRWEDIYNEQFF; DNA: TGTGCCAGCACCCGGTGGGAGGACATCTACAATGAGCAGTTCTTC
D: TRBD2; J: TRBJ2-1; length: 14; size: NA; V: TRBV29-1; CDR3: CSVDASGINNEQFF; DNA: TGCAGCGTTGATGCTAGCGGAATTAACAATGAGCAGTTCTTC
D: TRBD1; J: TRBJ2-5; length: 15; size: NA; V: TRBV6-6; CDR3: CASSHRTGGRETQYF; DNA: TGTGCCAGCAGTCACCGGACAGGGGGCAGGGAGACCCAGTACTTC
D: NA; J: TRBJ1-2; length: 14; size: NA; V: TRBV30; CDR3: CAWSVGSVLYGYTF; DNA: TGTGCCTGGAGTGTAGGCAGCGTCCTCTATGGCTACACCTTC
D: TRBD2; J: TRBJ2-1; length: 16; size: NA; V: TRBV27; CDR3: CASSHRLAGDSNEQFF; DNA: TGTGCCAGCAGCCACAGACTAGCGGGAGATTCAAATGAGCAGTTCTTC
D: TRBD2; J: TRBJ2-1; length: 12; size: few; V: TRBV19; CDR3: CASGTSFEEQFF; DNA: TGTGCCAGCGGGACTAGCTTTGAGGAGCAGTTCTTC
D: TRBD2; J: TRBJ2-7; length: 16; size: NA; V: TRBV4-1; CDR3: CASSQVEAREDHEQYF; DNA: TGCGCCAGCAGCCAAGTTGAGGCGCGGGAGGACCACGAGCAGTACTTC
D: NA; J: TRBJ2-3; length: 13; size: NA; V: TRBV28; CDR3: CASSFYRADTQYF; DNA: TGTGCCAGCAGTTTTTACAGGGCAGATACGCAGTATTTT
D: TRBD1; J: TRBJ2-7; length: 14; size: NA; V: TRBV6-5; CDR3: CASSLGQVSYEQYF; DNA: TGTGCCAGCAGCCTGGGACAGGTCTCCTACGAGCAGTACTTC
D: TRBD1; J: TRBJ2-2; length: 16; size: NA; V: TRBV4-1; CDR3: CASSHPTGGGTGELFF; DNA: TGCGCCAGCAGCCATCCGACAGGGGGAGGCACCGGGGAGCTGTTTTTT
D: NA; J: TRBJ2-7; length: 12; size: NA; V: TRBV16; CDR3: CASSHRPYEQYF; DNA: TGTGCCAGCAGCCACAGGCCCTACGAGCAGTACTTC
D: TRBD1; J: TRBJ2-1; length: 15; size: NA; V: TRBV7-9; CDR3: CASSLGTGSQDEQFF; DNA: TGTGCCAGCAGCTTAGGGACAGGCTCCCAGGATGAGCAGTTCTTC
D: NA; J: TRBJ2-5; length: 14; size: NA; V: TRBV7-7; CDR3: CASSPRQSQETQYF; DNA: TGTGCTAGCAGCCCCAGACAGAGCCAAGAGACCCAGTACTTC
D: TRBD2; J: TRBJ2-7; length: 13; size: NA; V: TRBV29-1; CDR3: CSVLLAGSYEQYF; DNA: TGCAGCGTCCTACTAGCGGGAAGCTACGAGCAGTACTTC
D: NA; J: TRBJ2-7; length: 13; size: NA; V: TRBV7-9; CDR3: CASSLGVVGKPYF; DNA: TGTGCCAGCAGCTTAGGGGTTGTGGGAAAACCGTACTTC
D: TRBD2; J: TRBJ2-7; length: 18; size: NA; V: TRBV7-8; CDR3: CASSSRTSGRTTSYEQYF; DNA: TGTGCCAGCAGCTCCAGGACTAGCGGGAGGACAACGTCCTACGAGCAGTACTTC
D: NA; J: TRBJ1-1; length: 13; size: NA; V: TRBV11-2; CDR3: CASSLVRYPEAFF; DNA: TGTGCCAGCAGCTTAGTCAGGTACCCTGAAGCTTTCTTT
D: NA; J: TRBJ2-4; length: 15; size: NA; V: TRBV11-2; CDR3: CASSLFGRSRNIQYF; DNA: TGTGCCAGCAGCTTATTTGGACGAAGCCGAAACATTCAGTACTTC
D: TRBD2; J: TRBJ2-3; length: 17; size: NA; V: TRBV5-8; CDR3: CASSLFEREIVTDTQYF; DNA: TGTGCCAGCAGCTTGTTTGAGCGGGAGATAGTCACAGATACGCAGTATTTT
D: TRBD2; J: TRBJ2-1; length: 15; size: NA; V: TRBV11-2; CDR3: CASSILAGASNEQFF; DNA: TGTGCCAGCAGCATACTAGCGGGAGCATCCAATGAGCAGTTCTTC
D: TRBD1; J: TRBJ1-2; length: 14; size: NA; V: TRBV27; CDR3: CASSLGTGGHGYTF; DNA: TGTGCCAGCAGTCTAGGGACAGGGGGTCATGGCTACACCTTC
D: NA; J: TRBJ2-7; length: 14; size: NA; V: TRBV7-6; CDR3: CASSPAVSSYEQYF; DNA: TGTGCCAGCAGCCCAGCGGTTAGCTCCTACGAGCAGTACTTC
D: TRBD2; J: TRBJ2-1; length: 15; size: NA; V: TRBV7-3; CDR3: CASSLIAGAGNEQFF; DNA: TGTGCCAGCAGCTTAATTGCGGGAGCGGGGAATGAGCAGTTCTTC
D: NA; J: TRBJ2-1; length: 15; size: NA; V: TRBV7-6; CDR3: CASSHKQGGHNEQFF; DNA: TGTGCCAGCAGCCATAAACAGGGCGGGCACAATGAGCAGTTCTTC
D: NA; J: TRBJ1-5; length: 13; size: NA; V: TRBV28; CDR3: CASSDTGYQPQHF; DNA: TGTGCCAGCAGTGATACAGGGTACCAGCCCCAGCATTTT
D: NA; J: TRBJ2-2; length: 14; size: NA; V: TRBV6-6; CDR3: CASSSRANTGELFF; DNA: TGTGCCAGCAGTTCCAGAGCGAACACCGGGGAGCTGTTTTTT